The sequence of this T cell receptor beta chain was determined in a study of cytomegalovirus exposure and HLA in healthy donors. Overall study findings and caveats: Fewer than 200 TCR beta chains were listed as cytomegalovirus-associated.

CDR1 and CDR2 from the germline V gene are DFQATT and SNEGSKA (reference sequence). The CDR3 has 11 residues. On this clone itself: Its antigen is still unknown.

Primers for the PCR totalled 60 Vbeta and 13 Jbeta. Profiled with immunoSEQ multiplex PCR; TCRdb holds only in-frame clones, not every one. The profile covers 65,000 to 85,000 clones, with over 9% appearing a single time and approximately 25% taken by the ten largest. This receptor was taken from a man aged 55 to 69 in good health and CMV-seropositive. The chain joins TRBV20-1 to TRBJ2-5; 7 nucleotides align to TRBD2. Specimen: PBMCs. CDR3 sequence (DNA): TGCAGCAAGGGCGGGGGAGAGACCCAGTACTTC. Translating it yields CSKGGGETQYF.